The 22 T cell receptor beta chains below all came from one sample that was sequenced in a study of blood T cell repertoires in COVID-19. Measured with immunoSEQ multiplex PCR; TCRdb has only the in-frame clones, and not every one. The sample lists almost 500,000 clones; around nine tenths were seen once. Source material: PBMCs or T cells enriched from blood (not recorded which). Receptors originate from a woman in her sixties or seventies who had recovered from COVID-19.

The V and J genes are TRBV5-1 and TRBJ2-3, with 13 positions matching TRBD2. The germline V gene encodes CDR1 SGHRS and CDR2 YFSETQ. J gave up 4 bases and V 7 bases, and 6 bases lay outside the gene matches. The CDR3 covers 15 residues. CDR3 sequence: CASRTSGGGSDTQYF. The CDR3 nucleotides are TGCGCCAGCCGTACTAGCGGGGGGGGCTCAGATACGCAGTATTTT.

V gene TRBV6-5 combines with J gene TRBJ1-1; unclear D gene. Trimming shortened V by 2 bases and J by 1 base, and 8 bases separated the two germline ends. The CDR3 is 14 residues long. Per germline, CDR1 MNHEY and CDR2 SVGAGI. CDR3 in amino acids: CASSYDWRNTEAFF. The CDR3 DNA sequence: TGTGCCAGCAGTTACGACTGGCGGAACACTGAAGCTTTCTTT.

This chain uses TRBV7-2 with TRBJ2-1, with 9 bases identical to TRBD2. V was pared by 5 bases and J by 0 bases, with 2 bases of the junction left unmatched. The CDR3 totals 15 residues. Germline CDR1 SGHTA, CDR2 FQGNSA. The CDR3 sequence is CASSRSGGSYNEQFF. CDR3 sequence (DNA): TGTGCCAGCAGCCGTAGCGGGGGCTCCTACAATGAGCAGTTCTTC. The full variable domain, with the rest looked up from reference TRBV7-2 and TRBJ2-1, is GAGVSQSPSNKVTEKGKDVELRCDPISGHTALYWYRQSLGQGLEFLIYFQGNSAPDKSGLPSDRFSAERTGGSVSTLTIQRTQQEDSAVYLCASSRSGGSYNEQFFGPGTRLTVL.

The chain couples TRBV5-1 to TRBJ1-2; D gene unclear. V lost 5 bases and J lost 4, with 9 bases in between. The CDR3 covers 12 residues. Germline V lookup: CDR1 SGHRS, CDR2 YFSETQ. CDR3 region: CASSWGGYGYTF. The CDR3 DNA sequence: TGCGCCAGCAGTTGGGGAGGCTATGGCTACACCTTC.

The chain recombines TRBV9 with TRBJ2-3, with 7 bases identical to TRBD1. The germline V gene encodes CDR1 SGDLS and CDR2 YYNGEE. CDR3 size: 13 residues. V shed 6 bases, J shed 0 bases, and the junction held 1 base outside the gene matches. The CDR3 coding sequence is TGTGCCAGCACCAGGGGGAGCACAGATACGCAGTATTTT. This translates into CASTRGSTDTQYF. Using reference TRBV9 and TRBJ2-3 for the parts outside the CDR3, the full variable domain is DSGVTQTPKHLITATGQRVTLRCSPRSGDLSVYWYQQSLDQGLQFLIQYYNGEERAKGNILERFSAQQFPDLHSELNLSSLELGDSALYFCASTRGSTDTQYFGPGTRLTVL.

The V call is TRBV7-9, the J call TRBJ1-2, with 7 bases identical to TRBD1. The V segment lost 0 bases and the J segment 1 base; nucleotides outside the gene matches: 2. Germline lookup yields CDR1 SEHNR and CDR2 FQNEAQ (reference sequence). CDR3 length: 15 residues. The DNA of the CDR3 is TGTGCCAGCAGCTTAGCCAGGGGGAGTAACTATGGCTACACCTTC. Translating it yields CASSLARGSNYGYTF.

V usage is TRBV2 and J usage is TRBJ1-6; D may be TRBD1 (5 bases). V lost 5 bases to trimming and J lost 7 bases, with 15 bases between them. CDR1 is SNHLY, CDR2 FYNNEI, per germline. This CDR3 has 15 amino acids. Written as DNA, the CDR3 is TGTGCCAGCAGTCGATCAGGGATAGAAAATTCACCCCTCCACTTT. Its translation: CASSRSGIENSPLHF.

The chain has TRBV30 and TRBJ1-2; D perhaps matches TRBD1 (5 bases). Trimming took off 1 base at V and 7 bases at J, with 13 bases between the two ends. The CDR3 spans 13 residues. Germline V gene lookup returns CDR1 GTSNPN and CDR2 SVGIG (reference sequence). The CDR3 region has the DNA TGTGCCTGGAGTGATATCAGGGTTGGTGGCTACACCTTC. Encoded protein: CAWSDIRVGGYTF.

The rearrangement uses TRBV3-1 (or the pseudogene TRBV3-2) and TRBJ2-2, with no clear D. Germline V gene lookup returns CDR1 LGHDT and CDR2 YNNKEL (reference sequence). V dropped 5 bases and J dropped 0 bases, with 13 bases sitting between them. This CDR3 is built from 16 residues. The chain's CDR3 is CASSAPDWPNTGELFF. As DNA, the CDR3 is TGTGCCAGCAGCGCGCCCGACTGGCCGAACACCGGGGAGCTGTTTTTT.

The chain is built from TRBV3-1 (or the pseudogene TRBV3-2) and TRBJ1-6, with unresolved D. Trimming took 1 base from V and 9 from J, leaving 13 bases between them. The germline V gene encodes CDR1 LGHDT and CDR2 YNNKEL (reference sequence). The CDR3 is made up of 15 amino acids. The CDR3 loop is CASSQVTAHISPLHF. Here the CDR3 DNA reads TGTGCCAGCAGCCAAGTGACTGCCCATATTTCACCCCTCCACTTT.

The chain recombines TRBV28 with TRBJ1-2; weak D call: TRBD1 (5 bases). Germline V gene data show CDR1 as MDHEN and CDR2 as SYDVKM. V lost 6 bases and J 0 bases, leaving 11 bases between the germline ends. The CDR3 length is 14 residues. The CDR3: CASSRGGANYGYTF. CDR3 sequence (DNA): TGTGCCAGCAGCCGCGGGGGAGCTAACTATGGCTACACCTTC.

This clone is a singleton in its sample. The rearrangement links TRBV18 to TRBJ2-6; D is possibly TRBD1 (6 bases). CDR1 and CDR2 from the germline V gene are KGHSH and LQKENI. The CDR3 totals 17 residues. V dropped 0 bases and J dropped 0 bases, with 9 bases sitting between them. The CDR3 protein is CASSPPTGLSGANVLTF. CDR3 nucleotide sequence: TGTGCCAGCTCACCACCCACAGGGCTCTCTGGGGCCAACGTCCTGACTTTC.

The chain employs TRBV28 and TRBJ2-1; tentatively, D is TRBD2 (6 bases). This CDR3 is built from 12 residues. The germline V gene encodes CDR1 MDHEN and CDR2 SYDVKM. V shed 6 bases and J shed 6 bases, with 9 bases lying between them. The CDR3 is CASSRLVNEQFF. CDR3 nucleotide sequence: TGTGCCAGCAGCAGACTAGTCAATGAGCAGTTCTTC.

Only one count was recorded for this clone. The J gene is TRBJ1-1, the V gene TRBV5-1; D ambiguous. V lost 0 bases to trimming and J lost 1 base, with 13 bases between them. CDR1 is SGHRS and CDR2 is YFSETQ in the germline V gene. This CDR3 is built from 16 residues. The CDR3 loop is CASSLAPVRRNTEAFF. For the CDR3, the DNA is TGCGCCAGCAGCTTGGCCCCCGTCCGGAGGAACACTGAAGCTTTCTTT.

This clone occurred once. The CDR3: CASSQGTSLAKNIQYF. The DNA of the CDR3 is TGTGCCAGCAGCCAAGGGACTAGCTTAGCCAAAAACATTCAGTACTTC. The chain employs TRBV3-1 (or the pseudogene TRBV3-2) and TRBJ2-4; TRBD2 agrees at 8 bases. Germline-derived CDR1 and CDR2 are LGHDT and YNNKEL (reference sequence). There are 16 residues in the CDR3. J gave up 0 bases and V 1 base, and 2 bases lay outside the gene matches.

The V and J genes are TRBV25-1 and TRBJ1-2, with a weak D call TRBD1 (6 bases). Germline lookup yields CDR1 MGHDK and CDR2 SYGVNS. The CDR3 runs to 12 residues. The V end was cut by 5 bases, the J end by 3 bases, with 7 bases between. CDR3 nucleotide sequence: TGTGCCAGCAGTAGGACAGACTATGGCTACACCTTC. It is translated as CASSRTDYGYTF.

The J gene is TRBJ1-4, the V gene TRBV18, with D hard to call. The CDR3 sequence is 16 residues long. Germline CDR1 KGHSH, CDR2 LQKENI. Between the trimmed V and J ends, which lost 1 base and 3 bases, there was a span of 12 bases. CDR3 sequence reads: CASSPQPGGSNEKLFF. The CDR3 bases are TGTGCCAGCTCACCACAACCGGGAGGTTCTAATGAAAAACTGTTTTTT.

As to this clone: Distinct nucleotide sequences in the sample also encode this CDR3. J is TRBJ1-1 and V is TRBV5-1, with unresolved D. Germline values: CDR1 SGHRS, CDR2 YFSETQ. The CDR3 sequence is 13 residues long. Trimming cost V 2 bases and J 2 bases, with 7 bases left between them. CDR3 in DNA: TGCGCCAGCAGCTTCCAGGTTAACACTGAAGCTTTCTTT. It encodes CASSFQVNTEAFF.

For this clone: Other nucleotide sequences from this sample produce the same CDR3. The DNA of the CDR3 is TGTGCCAGCAGCTTAGGACAGAACACTGAAGCTTTCTTT. This translates into CASSLGQNTEAFF. The chain joins TRBV11-2 to TRBJ1-1; D remains ambiguous. The V and J ends lost 1 base and 1 base respectively, with 4 bases between them. The germline V gene encodes CDR1 SGHAT and CDR2 FQNNGV. CDR3 length: 13 residues.

The chain is built from TRBV5-1 and TRBJ2-2; tentatively, D is TRBD2 (5 bases). The V end lost 0 bases, the J end lost 7 bases, and 19 bases lay between the germline ends. This CDR3 contains 17 residues. Germline CDR1 and CDR2: SGHRS and YFSETQ. CDR3 nucleotide sequence: TGCGCCAGCAGCTTGGGGCCCCGGGATCGCGCCGGCGGGGAGCTGTTTTTT. Encoded protein: CASSLGPRDRAGGELFF.

The chain recombines TRBV5-1 with TRBJ2-3; D perhaps matches TRBD2 (5 bases). The CDR3 sequence is 15 residues long. Germline V gene sequence: CDR1 SGHRS, CDR2 YFSETQ. Trimming stripped 0 bases from V and 6 bases from J, with 14 bases between. CDR3 nucleotides: TGCGCCAGCAGCTTGGGGGCTCCAGACTACGATACGCAGTATTTT. Residues: CASSLGAPDYDTQYF. Based on the CDR3 plus reference TRBV5-1 and TRBJ2-3, the full variable domain is KAGVTQTPRYLIKTRGQQVTLSCSPISGHRSVSWYQQTPGQGLQFLFEYFSETQRNKGNFPGRFSGRQFSNSRSEMNVSTLELGDSALYLCASSLGAPDYDTQYFGPGTRLTVL.

J is TRBJ1-3 and V is TRBV9; 9 positions agree with TRBD1. Trimming at V came to 0 bases and at J to 3 bases, leaving 1 base not matched to a gene. The CDR3 consists of 15 residues. CDR1 is SGDLS, CDR2 YYNGEE, per germline. The CDR3 sequence: CASSVDRGLGNTIYF. The CDR3 coding sequence is TGTGCCAGCAGCGTAGACAGGGGGCTTGGAAACACCATATATTTT.